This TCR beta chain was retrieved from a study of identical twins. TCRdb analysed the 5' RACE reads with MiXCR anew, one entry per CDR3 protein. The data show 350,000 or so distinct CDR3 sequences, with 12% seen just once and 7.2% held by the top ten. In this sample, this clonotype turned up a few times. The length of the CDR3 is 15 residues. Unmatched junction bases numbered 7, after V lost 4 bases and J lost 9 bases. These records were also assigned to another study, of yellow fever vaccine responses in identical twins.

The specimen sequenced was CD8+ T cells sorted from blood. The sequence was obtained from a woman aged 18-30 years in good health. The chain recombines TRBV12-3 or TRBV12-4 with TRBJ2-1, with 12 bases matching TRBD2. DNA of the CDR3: TGTGCCAGCAGTTCCCTAGCGGGAGGGCCTGGTGAGCAGTTCTTC. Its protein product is CASSSLAGGPGEQFF.